This T cell receptor beta chain was sequenced in a study of blood T cell repertoires in COVID-19. Per germline, CDR1 SGHRS and CDR2 YFSETQ. After removal of 4 bases from V and 6 bases from J, the junction contained 4 bases not matched to a gene. This CDR3 is built from 14 residues. Original methodology: Amplification of reference gene primers was used by the study to estimate nucleated cell counts. Repertoires were generated with immunoSEQ multiplex PCR, while TCRdb's copy carries only in-frame clones and drops some. V and J calls and clone size are given by that table; D and trimming were obtained from the DNA. Seen here are around 210,000 clones, 60% to 85% observed once, and the top ten hold approximately 6%.

This receptor was taken from a woman between 65 and 79 years old with acute or convalescent COVID-19. Sequenced input: peripheral blood. The rearrangement joins TRBV5-1 to TRBJ1-5, with 10 bases fitting TRBD1. The CDR3 nucleotides are TGCGCCAGCAGCCTGGGGACAGGGGCTCAGCCCCAGCATTTT. Protein: CASSLGTGAQPQHF.